Each of the 16 T cell receptor beta chains below was sequenced from the same sample in a study of blood T cell repertoires in COVID-19. Assay used: immunoSEQ multiplex PCR; TCRdb lists only in-frame clones, some missing. The sample lists approximately 70,000 clones, 70% to 90% seen once, with roughly 1.2% in the top ten. What was sequenced was peripheral blood. Receptors originate from a woman aged 55-70 years with acute or convalescent COVID-19.

This sequence joins TRBV6-1 and TRBJ2-7; D perhaps matches TRBD2 (6 bases). This CDR3 spans 14 amino acids. Between the trimmed V and J ends, which lost 8 bases and 6 bases, there was a span of 20 bases. CDR1 and CDR2 from the germline V gene are MNHNS and SASEGT. CDR3 DNA: TGTGCCAGCGGAGCCGGGACTGCGTCTCCCGAGCAGTACGTC. This translates into CASGAGTASPEQYV.

This chain connects TRBV5-4 to TRBJ1-2; 12 bases are shared with TRBD1. The CDR3 runs 14 residues. CDR1 is SGHNT, CDR2 YYREEE, per germline (reference sequence). J was trimmed by 7 bases and V by 3 bases; bases with no gene match: 4. CDR3 sequence reads: CASSSGQGATGYTF. The CDR3 DNA sequence: TGTGCCAGCAGCTCGGGACAGGGGGCGACTGGCTACACCTTC.

The J gene is TRBJ2-3, the V gene TRBV27; TRBD1 might be the D (6 bases). V gave up 2 bases and J gave up 4 bases, with 10 bases separating them. This CDR3 is 14 amino acids long. Per the germline V gene, CDR1 is MNHEY and CDR2 is SMNVEV (reference sequence). This CDR3 is CASSLEQGADTQYF. CDR3 nucleotide sequence: TGTGCCAGCAGTTTAGAACAGGGAGCAGATACGCAGTATTTT.

This chain links TRBV9 with TRBJ1-6; no clear D gene. The CDR3 is 14 amino acids. Germline V lookup: CDR1 SGDLS, CDR2 YYNGEE. The germline V and J ends were trimmed by 0 bases and 7 bases, with 8 bases remaining between them. The CDR3 here is CASSVAASNSPLHF. CDR3 DNA: TGTGCCAGCAGCGTAGCAGCGAGCAATTCACCCCTCCACTTT.

V usage is TRBV6-5 and J usage is TRBJ1-2; a weak D match, TRBD1 (6 bases). V was pared by 1 base and J by 4 bases, with 16 bases between. The CDR3 totals 16 residues. Germline V gene lookup returns CDR1 MNHEY and CDR2 SVGAGI. The DNA for the CDR3 is TGTGCCAGCAGTTACTTGGCCCCACAGGGAAGCTATGGCTACACCTTC. Translating it yields CASSYLAPQGSYGYTF.

The chain links TRBV4-2 to TRBJ1-3; possible D gene TRBD1, 5 bases. V was clipped by 0 bases and J by 4 bases, with 16 bases between them. CDR3 length equals 17 residues. Germline V gene sequence: CDR1 LGHNA, CDR2 YNFKEQ. The chain's CDR3 is CASSQEPPGGSGNTIYF. In nucleotides, the CDR3 is TGTGCCAGCAGCCAAGAACCCCCCGGGGGATCGGGAAACACCATATATTTT.

The chain joins TRBV20-1 to TRBJ2-3, with 9 positions matching TRBD2. The CDR3 spans 16 residues. V lost 3 bases and J lost 4; bases outside the gene matches: 11. Germline assignment: CDR1 DFQATT and CDR2 SNEGSKA (reference sequence). In DNA form, the CDR3 reads TGCAGTGCTAGTGGGGTTAGCGGGAGTGACGCAGATACGCAGTATTTT. Amino acids: CSASGVSGSDADTQYF.

The chain carries TRBV19 and TRBJ1-1; 11 bases line up with TRBD1. The germline V gene encodes CDR1 LNHDA and CDR2 SQIVND (reference sequence). CDR3 length: 15 amino acids. Trimming removed 3 bases from V and 6 bases from J; junction bases left unmatched: 6. In nucleotides, the CDR3 is TGTGCCAGTAGTATGGCCGGACAGGGGGCGGCTGAAGCTTTCTTT. Amino acid sequence: CASSMAGQGAAEAFF.

This clone occurred once. The genes are TRBV5-1 and TRBJ2-5, with D possibly matching TRBD2 (5 bases). Germline loops: CDR1 SGHRS, CDR2 YFSETQ. CDR3 length equals 15 residues. Between the trimmed V and J ends, which lost 4 bases and 2 bases, there was a span of 15 bases. The CDR3 here is CASSVTPGTQETQYF. The CDR3, as DNA: TGCGCCAGCAGCGTAACACCGGGAACACAAGAGACCCAGTACTTC.

This chain uses TRBV5-1 with TRBJ2-1; 10 bases align to TRBD2. The germline CDR1 and CDR2 sequences are SGHRS and YFSETQ. This CDR3 has 15 amino acids. J was trimmed by 4 bases and V by 4 bases; bases with no gene match: 5. The CDR3 loop reads CASSPGTSAYNEQFF. CDR3 nucleotide sequence: TGCGCCAGCAGCCCCGGGACTAGCGCGTACAATGAGCAGTTCTTC.

The chain employs TRBV2 and TRBJ2-1; 13 bases map to TRBD2. The junction had 0 bases not matched to a gene; V was cut back by 3 bases and J by 7 bases. Germline CDR1 reads SNHLY; CDR2 reads FYNNEI. There are 14 residues in the CDR3. The CDR3: CASSETSGRNEQFF. In DNA form, the CDR3 reads TGTGCCAGCAGTGAGACTAGCGGGAGGAATGAGCAGTTCTTC.

This rearrangement joins TRBV28 to TRBJ1-1; D is perhaps TRBD1 (5 bases). V was clipped by 6 bases and J by 5 bases, with 16 bases between them. This CDR3 contains 14 residues. Germline V gene lookup returns CDR1 MDHEN and CDR2 SYDVKM. The CDR3 sequence: CASSQGGEITEAFF. Here the CDR3 DNA reads TGTGCCAGCAGCCAGGGAGGGGAGATAACTGAAGCTTTCTTT.

V gene TRBV6-5 combines with J gene TRBJ1-1, with D perhaps TRBD1 (5 bases). V shed 0 bases and J shed 0 bases, with 8 bases lying between them. Germline-derived CDR1 and CDR2 are MNHEY and SVGAGI. This CDR3 region has 15 residues. The CDR3 here is CASSYSSRVNTEAFF. CDR3 DNA sequence: TGTGCCAGCAGTTACTCGAGCAGGGTGAACACTGAAGCTTTCTTT.

V gene TRBV5-6 combines with J gene TRBJ2-7, with TRBD1 matching 8 bases. Germline CDR1 is SGHDT and CDR2 is YYEEEE. With 0 bases clipped from V and 5 bases from J, the junction kept 13 bases outside the gene matches. CDR3 size: 17 residues. The CDR3 loop is CASSLGVLGQVVNEQYV. DNA for the CDR3: TGTGCCAGCAGCTTGGGGGTTTTGGGACAGGTCGTCAACGAGCAGTACGTC.

This clone was seen only once. The chain joins TRBV5-6 to TRBJ1-5; 9 positions match TRBD1. V shed 2 bases, J shed 3 bases, and the junction held 9 bases outside the gene matches. CDR1 is SGHDT and CDR2 is YYEEEE in the germline V gene. This CDR3 is 17 amino acids long. The CDR3 DNA follows: TGTGCCAGCAGCTTTAGGACAGGGGATGGGAACAATCAGCCCCAGCATTTT. Protein sequence: CASSFRTGDGNNQPQHF.

To note about this clone: Other DNA sequences in this sample translate to the same CDR3. The chain uses TRBV3-1 (or the pseudogene TRBV3-2) and TRBJ2-2; D is perhaps TRBD2 (6 bases). CDR3 length: 16 residues. Trimming removed 4 bases at V and 5 bases at J, with 17 bases between. Germline lookup yields CDR1 LGHDT and CDR2 YNNKEL (reference sequence). CDR3: CASSPLTGEWTGELFF. In DNA, the CDR3 is TGTGCCAGCAGCCCTCTTACGGGGGAGTGGACCGGGGAGCTGTTTTTT.